Listed below are T cell receptor beta chains from one sample, sequenced in a study of T-cell reconstitution after alpha-beta-depleted transplantation in children. TCRdb recomputed calls from the PCR reads with MiXCR, one row per CDR3 protein. This table has 120,000 or so distinct CDR3 sequences, about 9.3% appearing once. The sample in question was PBMCs from the stem cell graft donor, obtained from the stem cell graft. The receptors here all came from a human donor who donated a stem cell graft to a child with acute lymphoblastic leukemia. Each CDR3 is given with its conserved first and last residue. D genes are given only for firm matches. The size field is filled for only some rows; it gives once, few, many or a size class.

j_call: TRBJ2-5; clone_size: .; v_call: TRBV11-2; d_call: TRBD2; cdr3_nt: TGTGCCAGCAGCTTAGACTCAGCGGGGGGTCAGAAGACCCAGTACTTC; cdr3_aa: CASSLDSAGGQKTQYF
j_call: TRBJ1-1; clone_size: many; v_call: TRBV23-1; d_call: .; cdr3_nt: TGCGCCAGCAGTCAAACCCATTTAATCGACTTTGAAGCTTTCTTT; cdr3_aa: CASSQTHLIDFEAFF
j_call: TRBJ2-3; clone_size: many; v_call: TRBV5-1; d_call: .; cdr3_nt: TGCGCCAGCACCCGCGGAGACGCCGATAGCACAGATACGCAGTATTTT; cdr3_aa: CASTRGDADSTDTQYF
j_call: TRBJ2-2; clone_size: .; v_call: TRBV24-1; d_call: .; cdr3_nt: TGTGCCACGGGTCCCGAAATGAACACCGGGGAGCTGTTTTTT; cdr3_aa: CATGPEMNTGELFF
j_call: TRBJ1-1; clone_size: many; v_call: TRBV15; d_call: .; cdr3_nt: TGTGCCACCAGCAGAGATCTCGGGACCGGAGCTTTCTTT; cdr3_aa: CATSRDLGTGAFF
j_call: TRBJ1-5; clone_size: many; v_call: TRBV28; d_call: TRBD1; cdr3_nt: TGTGCCAGCAGCCGACCGACAGGGGAGAATCAGCCCCAGCATTTT; cdr3_aa: CASSRPTGENQPQHF
j_call: TRBJ1-2; clone_size: many; v_call: TRBV7-9; d_call: .; cdr3_nt: TGTGCCAGCAGCTTGGGCTGGGGCTACACCTTC; cdr3_aa: CASSLGWGYTF
j_call: TRBJ2-3; clone_size: many; v_call: TRBV7-2; d_call: .; cdr3_nt: TGTGCCAGCAGCCAGGACCAAAGCACAGATACGCAGTATTTT; cdr3_aa: CASSQDQSTDTQYF
j_call: TRBJ2-5; clone_size: many; v_call: TRBV5-1; d_call: TRBD2; cdr3_nt: TGCGCCAGCAGCTTGACTAGCGGGCAAGAGACCCAGTACTTC; cdr3_aa: CASSLTSGQETQYF
j_call: TRBJ1-2; clone_size: many; v_call: TRBV29-1; d_call: .; cdr3_nt: TGCAGCGTTGTGATGGAGGGTCTTAACTATGGCTACACCTTC; cdr3_aa: CSVVMEGLNYGYTF
j_call: TRBJ1-1; clone_size: many; v_call: TRBV20-1; d_call: .; cdr3_nt: TGCAGTGCTAGCACCGCGTCGGGGACTGAAGCTTTCTTT; cdr3_aa: CSASTASGTEAFF
j_call: TRBJ1-1; clone_size: many; v_call: TRBV29-1; d_call: .; cdr3_nt: TGCAGCGCCACCCCCACAGGGATGAACACTGAAGCTTTCTTT; cdr3_aa: CSATPTGMNTEAFF
j_call: TRBJ2-5; clone_size: .; v_call: TRBV5-6; d_call: .; cdr3_nt: TGTGCCAGCACTCTCAACCCGCTAAGGTACCCAGAGACCCAGTACTTC; cdr3_aa: CASTLNPLRYPETQYF
j_call: TRBJ1-4; clone_size: many; v_call: TRBV18; d_call: .; cdr3_nt: TGTGCCAGCTCCCCTGAGGCAGTTCTTAATGAAAAACTGTTTTTT; cdr3_aa: CASSPEAVLNEKLFF
j_call: TRBJ2-5; clone_size: many; v_call: TRBV12-3/TRBV12-4; d_call: TRBD1; cdr3_nt: TGTGCCAGCAGTTCACAGGGGCTCCAAGAGACCCAGTACTTC; cdr3_aa: CASSSQGLQETQYF
j_call: TRBJ1-5; clone_size: many; v_call: TRBV5-6; d_call: .; cdr3_nt: TGTGCCAGCAGCTTGTTTCAGGGAATCAATCAGCCCCAGCATTTT; cdr3_aa: CASSLFQGINQPQHF
j_call: TRBJ2-7; clone_size: many; v_call: TRBV5-6; d_call: TRBD1; cdr3_nt: TGTGCCAGCAGCTTACTTGGACAGGGAGTCTACGAGCAGTACTTC; cdr3_aa: CASSLLGQGVYEQYF
j_call: TRBJ1-5; clone_size: many; v_call: TRBV3-1; d_call: TRBD1; cdr3_nt: TGTGCCAGCAGCTGGGACAGGGCATACAATCAGCCCCAGCATTTT; cdr3_aa: CASSWDRAYNQPQHF
j_call: TRBJ2-3; clone_size: many; v_call: TRBV24-1; d_call: TRBD1; cdr3_nt: TGTGCCACCAGTCCCTCGGGCAGGGGGCTTGCAGATACGCAGTATTTT; cdr3_aa: CATSPSGRGLADTQYF
j_call: TRBJ2-4; clone_size: many; v_call: TRBV28; d_call: TRBD1; cdr3_nt: TGTGCCAGCAGTTTTCAGGGACAGGGGCAAGCCAAAAACATTCAGTACTTC; cdr3_aa: CASSFQGQGQAKNIQYF
j_call: TRBJ1-2; clone_size: few; v_call: TRBV18; d_call: TRBD1; cdr3_nt: TGTGCCAGCTCAAAGGACAGGGACTATGGCTACACCTTC; cdr3_aa: CASSKDRDYGYTF
j_call: TRBJ2-3; clone_size: many; v_call: TRBV5-4; d_call: TRBD1; cdr3_nt: TGTGCCAGCAGCTTGGACAGGGGGCCGGATACGCAGTATTTT; cdr3_aa: CASSLDRGPDTQYF
j_call: TRBJ2-7; clone_size: .; v_call: TRBV6-1; d_call: .; cdr3_nt: TGTGCCAGCAGGTGGGACGGGCAATACGAGCAGTACTTC; cdr3_aa: CASRWDGQYEQYF
j_call: TRBJ2-7; clone_size: many; v_call: TRBV27; d_call: .; cdr3_nt: TGTGCCACCAAGGGAGCCTACGAGCAGTACTTC; cdr3_aa: CATKGAYEQYF
j_call: TRBJ2-7; clone_size: few; v_call: TRBV6-5; d_call: TRBD1; cdr3_nt: TGTGCCAGCGGGACAGCCTACGAGCAGTACTTC; cdr3_aa: CASGTAYEQYF
j_call: TRBJ1-5; clone_size: many; v_call: TRBV28; d_call: .; cdr3_nt: TGTGCCAGCGGTTTCCGGGGCTACTATAGCAATCAGCCCCAGCATTTT; cdr3_aa: CASGFRGYYSNQPQHF
j_call: TRBJ1-2; clone_size: many; v_call: TRBV7-2; d_call: TRBD1; cdr3_nt: TGTGCCAGCAGCAACAGGGGGCAGGGCTACACCTTC; cdr3_aa: CASSNRGQGYTF
j_call: TRBJ1-3; clone_size: many; v_call: TRBV5-5; d_call: TRBD1; cdr3_nt: TGTGCCAGCAGCTTCGGTAGGGGGACAGGGGCTGGAAACACCATATATTTT; cdr3_aa: CASSFGRGTGAGNTIYF
j_call: TRBJ1-5; clone_size: many; v_call: TRBV30; d_call: .; cdr3_nt: TGTGCCTGGACCCCGTCGGGGGAGCAGCCCCAGCATTTT; cdr3_aa: CAWTPSGEQPQHF
j_call: TRBJ2-7; clone_size: many; v_call: TRBV7-8; d_call: TRBD1; cdr3_nt: TGTGCCAGCAGCTTAGCGCCGGGACAGGGCTACGAGCAGTACTTC; cdr3_aa: CASSLAPGQGYEQYF
j_call: TRBJ2-7; clone_size: many; v_call: TRBV15; d_call: .; cdr3_nt: TGTGCCACCAGCAGAGATCGGGCCAGGACTTCAACCTACGAGCAGTACTTC; cdr3_aa: CATSRDRARTSTYEQYF
j_call: TRBJ1-6; clone_size: few; v_call: TRBV14; d_call: .; cdr3_nt: TGTGCCAGCAGCCAAGAGCTGGGTAATTCACCCCTCCACTTT; cdr3_aa: CASSQELGNSPLHF
j_call: TRBJ1-5; clone_size: many; v_call: TRBV7-2; d_call: TRBD1; cdr3_nt: TGTGCCAGCAGCTCTAGCGGTGGGACAGGGGGAAATCAGCCCCAGCATTTT; cdr3_aa: CASSSSGGTGGNQPQHF
j_call: TRBJ2-1; clone_size: many; v_call: TRBV6-2/TRBV6-3; d_call: .; cdr3_nt: TGTGCCAGCAGTTATAGCAGACTGTTCTATGAGCAGTTCTTC; cdr3_aa: CASSYSRLFYEQFF
j_call: TRBJ2-2; clone_size: many; v_call: TRBV5-1; d_call: TRBD1; cdr3_nt: TGCGCCAGCAGTCCGAACAGGGGAAACACCGGGGAGCTGTTTTTT; cdr3_aa: CASSPNRGNTGELFF
j_call: TRBJ2-3; clone_size: many; v_call: TRBV20-1; d_call: .; cdr3_nt: TGCAGTGCTCGGAAAAAACGTTGGGACCGAGGGTCCGATACGCAGTATTTT; cdr3_aa: CSARKKRWDRGSDTQYF
j_call: TRBJ1-4; clone_size: few; v_call: TRBV6-5; d_call: .; cdr3_nt: TGTGCCAGCAGTTCGCCCGGGACGGATTATGAAAAACTGTTTTTT; cdr3_aa: CASSSPGTDYEKLFF
j_call: TRBJ1-4; clone_size: many; v_call: TRBV12-3/TRBV12-4; d_call: .; cdr3_nt: TGTGCCAGCAGTAGCCGGGCCCGGGGAGAAAAACTGTTTTTT; cdr3_aa: CASSSRARGEKLFF
j_call: TRBJ2-7; clone_size: many; v_call: TRBV5-1; d_call: TRBD1; cdr3_nt: TGCGCCAGCAGCTTACCCCGGGGGACAGGGGTAGGTGAGCAGTACTTC; cdr3_aa: CASSLPRGTGVGEQYF
j_call: TRBJ2-7; clone_size: many; v_call: TRBV10-3; d_call: TRBD1; cdr3_nt: TGTGCCACCCAACCCGGGACAGGGGATAGCGAGCAGTACTTC; cdr3_aa: CATQPGTGDSEQYF
j_call: TRBJ1-2; clone_size: many; v_call: TRBV20-1; d_call: .; cdr3_nt: TGCAGTGCTAGACTGGGGGGGTTTGGCTACACCTTC; cdr3_aa: CSARLGGFGYTF
j_call: TRBJ2-3; clone_size: many; v_call: TRBV7-7; d_call: .; cdr3_nt: TGTGCTAGCAGCCGAGGAACAGGGAGGACAGATACGCAGTATTTT; cdr3_aa: CASSRGTGRTDTQYF
j_call: TRBJ2-5; clone_size: many; v_call: TRBV2; d_call: .; cdr3_nt: TGTGCCACGGGGGGCGAGACCCAGTACTTC; cdr3_aa: CATGGETQYF
j_call: TRBJ2-3; clone_size: many; v_call: TRBV12-3/TRBV12-4; d_call: .; cdr3_nt: TGTGCCAGCAGTTTTAACGGGAGAGAGGATACGCAGTATTTT; cdr3_aa: CASSFNGREDTQYF
j_call: TRBJ2-7; clone_size: many; v_call: TRBV7-9; d_call: .; cdr3_nt: TGTGCCACCGACGCTAATTCCTACGAGCAGTACTTC; cdr3_aa: CATDANSYEQYF
j_call: TRBJ1-1; clone_size: many; v_call: TRBV20-1; d_call: .; cdr3_nt: TGCAGTGCTATCCCCCCAGAGGTAAACACTGAAGCTTTCTTT; cdr3_aa: CSAIPPEVNTEAFF
j_call: TRBJ2-1; clone_size: .; v_call: TRBV6-7; d_call: TRBD2; cdr3_nt: TGTGCCAGCAGTTACTCGCCAGCAGCGGGAGGTCACAATGAGCAGTTCTTC; cdr3_aa: CASSYSPAAGGHNEQFF
j_call: TRBJ2-2; clone_size: many; v_call: TRBV12-3/TRBV12-4; d_call: .; cdr3_nt: TGTGCCAGCAGCGGGGTGATTTTCGGGGAGCTGTTTTTT; cdr3_aa: CASSGVIFGELFF
j_call: TRBJ2-7; clone_size: many; v_call: TRBV6-1; d_call: TRBD2; cdr3_nt: TGTGCCAGCAGTGAAGGGCCTAGCGGGAGTAGGGAGCAGTACTTC; cdr3_aa: CASSEGPSGSREQYF
j_call: TRBJ1-4; clone_size: many; v_call: TRBV7-9; d_call: .; cdr3_nt: TGTGCCAGCAGCATCCCAACTAATGAAAAACTGTTTTTT; cdr3_aa: CASSIPTNEKLFF
j_call: TRBJ2-1; clone_size: many; v_call: TRBV29-1; d_call: TRBD2; cdr3_nt: TGCAGCGTTATAGCGGGCCTCTACAATGAGCAGTTCTTC; cdr3_aa: CSVIAGLYNEQFF
j_call: TRBJ2-1; clone_size: .; v_call: TRBV4-1; d_call: TRBD2; cdr3_nt: TGCGCCAGCAGCCAAGGGCTAGCGGGAGTGCTCTCCTACAATGAGCAGTTCTTC; cdr3_aa: CASSQGLAGVLSYNEQFF
j_call: TRBJ2-2; clone_size: many; v_call: TRBV18; d_call: .; cdr3_nt: TGTGCCAGCTCACCACCGAACACCGGGGAGCTGTTTTTT; cdr3_aa: CASSPPNTGELFF
j_call: TRBJ2-7; clone_size: many; v_call: TRBV12-3/TRBV12-4; d_call: .; cdr3_nt: TGTGCCAGCAGTTTAGGGGTCGAGCAGTACTTC; cdr3_aa: CASSLGVEQYF
j_call: TRBJ1-2; clone_size: .; v_call: TRBV6-1; d_call: TRBD1; cdr3_nt: TGTGCCAGCAGTCCAGCAGGGACAGCCCTTCGAGGCTATGGCTACACCTTC; cdr3_aa: CASSPAGTALRGYGYTF